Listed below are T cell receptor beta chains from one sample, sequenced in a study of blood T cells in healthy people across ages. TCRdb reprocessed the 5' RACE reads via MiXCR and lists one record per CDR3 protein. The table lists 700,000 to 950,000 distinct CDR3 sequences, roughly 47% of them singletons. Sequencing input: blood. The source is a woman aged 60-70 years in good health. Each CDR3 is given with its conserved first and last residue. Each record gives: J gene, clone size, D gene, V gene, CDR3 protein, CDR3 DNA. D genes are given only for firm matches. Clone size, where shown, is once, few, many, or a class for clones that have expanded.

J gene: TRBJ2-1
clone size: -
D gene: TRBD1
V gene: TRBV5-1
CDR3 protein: CASSPAGTGSYNEQFF
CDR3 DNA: TGCGCCAGCAGCCCTGCCGGGACAGGGTCCTACAATGAGCAGTTCTTC

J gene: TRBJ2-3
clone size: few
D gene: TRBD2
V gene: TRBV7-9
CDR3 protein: CASSFLAGGSGTDTQYF
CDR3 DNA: TGTGCCAGCAGCTTCCTAGCGGGAGGTTCTGGCACAGATACGCAGTATTTT

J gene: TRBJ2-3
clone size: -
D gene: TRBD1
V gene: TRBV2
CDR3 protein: CASSYRGLHGDTQYF
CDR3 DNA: TGTGCCAGCAGTTACAGGGGGCTCCACGGGGATACGCAGTATTTT

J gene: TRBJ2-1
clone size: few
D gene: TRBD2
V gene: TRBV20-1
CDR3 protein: CSAIEGAGTYNEQFF
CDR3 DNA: TGCAGTGCTATCGAAGGAGCGGGAACTTACAATGAGCAGTTCTTC

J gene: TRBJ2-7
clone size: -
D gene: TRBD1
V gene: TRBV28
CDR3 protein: CASGIGGTGTHEQYF
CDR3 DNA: TGTGCCAGCGGTATTGGCGGGACAGGGACCCACGAGCAGTACTTC

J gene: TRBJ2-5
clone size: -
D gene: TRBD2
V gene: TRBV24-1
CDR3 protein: CATSLAGYNEQYF
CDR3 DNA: TGTGCCACCAGTCTAGCGGGGTACAATGAGCAGTACTTC

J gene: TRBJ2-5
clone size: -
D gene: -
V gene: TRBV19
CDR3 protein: CASSNPTGWKETQYF
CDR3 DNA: TGTGCCAGTAGTAACCCGACGGGCTGGAAAGAGACCCAGTACTTC

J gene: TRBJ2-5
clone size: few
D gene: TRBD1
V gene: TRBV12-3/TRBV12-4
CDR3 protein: CASSFRQGARRETQYF
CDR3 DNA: TGTGCCAGCAGTTTCCGACAGGGGGCGAGAAGAGAGACCCAGTACTTC

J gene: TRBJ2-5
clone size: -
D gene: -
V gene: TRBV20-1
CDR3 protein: CSARGVAVGRQYF
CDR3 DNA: TGCAGTGCTAGAGGGGTAGCAGTGGGTCGGCAGTACTTC

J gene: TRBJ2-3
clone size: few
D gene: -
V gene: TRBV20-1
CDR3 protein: CSAIAGVYTDTQYF
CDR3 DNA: TGCAGTGCTATTGCAGGCGTATACACAGATACGCAGTATTTT

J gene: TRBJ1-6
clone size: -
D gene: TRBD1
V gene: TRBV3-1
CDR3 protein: CASSFLAGGRNSPLHF
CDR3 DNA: TGTGCCAGCAGTTTCTTGGCAGGGGGCCGTAATTCACCCCTCCACTTT

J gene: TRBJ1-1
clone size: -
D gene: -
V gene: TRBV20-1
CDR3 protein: CSAAPGQPNTEAFF
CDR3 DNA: TGCAGTGCTGCCCCCGGACAGCCGAACACTGAAGCTTTCTTT

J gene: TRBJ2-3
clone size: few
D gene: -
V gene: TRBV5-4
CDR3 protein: CASSWASSDTQYF
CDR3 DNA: TGTGCCAGCAGCTGGGCAAGTTCTGATACGCAGTATTTT

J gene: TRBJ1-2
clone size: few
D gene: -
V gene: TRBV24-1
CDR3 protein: CATSDPVQGREGRGYTF
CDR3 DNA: TGTGCCACCAGTGACCCCGTGCAGGGCAGGGAGGGTCGAGGCTACACCTTC

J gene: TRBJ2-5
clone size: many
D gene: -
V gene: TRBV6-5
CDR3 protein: CASSRDGETQYF
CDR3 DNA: TGTGCCAGCAGCCGGGACGGCGAGACCCAGTACTTC

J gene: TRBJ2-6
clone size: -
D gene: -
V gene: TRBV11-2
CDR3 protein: CASSALRAGANVLTF
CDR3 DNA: TGTGCCAGCAGCGCCCTGAGGGCTGGGGCCAACGTCCTGACTTTC

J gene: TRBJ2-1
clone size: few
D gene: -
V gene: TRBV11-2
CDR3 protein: CASSLGQPNEQFF
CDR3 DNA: TGTGCCAGCAGCTTAGGTCAACCGAATGAGCAGTTCTTC

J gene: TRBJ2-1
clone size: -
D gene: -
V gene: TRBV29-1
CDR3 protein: CSVEDQSAAPYNEQFF
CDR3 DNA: TGCAGCGTTGAAGATCAATCGGCAGCCCCGTACAATGAGCAGTTCTTC

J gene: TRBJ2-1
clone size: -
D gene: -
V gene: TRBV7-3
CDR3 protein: CASSLNHGLNEQFF
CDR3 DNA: TGTGCCAGCAGCTTAAATCACGGACTAAATGAGCAGTTCTTC

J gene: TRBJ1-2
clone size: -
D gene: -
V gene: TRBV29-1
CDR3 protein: CSGGDSNGYTF
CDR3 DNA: TGCAGCGGGGGGGACTCTAATGGCTACACCTTC

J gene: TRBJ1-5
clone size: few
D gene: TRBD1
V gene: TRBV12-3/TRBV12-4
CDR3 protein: CASKGQGNQPQHF
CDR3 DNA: TGTGCCAGCAAGGGACAGGGGAATCAGCCCCAGCATTTT

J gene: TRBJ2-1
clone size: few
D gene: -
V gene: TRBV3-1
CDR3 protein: CASSQVQWPGEAEQFF
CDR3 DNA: TGTGCCAGCAGCCAAGTACAGTGGCCTGGAGAGGCTGAGCAGTTCTTC

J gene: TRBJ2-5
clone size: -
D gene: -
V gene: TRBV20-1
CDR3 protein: CSASTQGGETQYF
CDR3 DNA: TGCAGTGCTTCTACCCAGGGTGGAGAGACCCAGTACTTC

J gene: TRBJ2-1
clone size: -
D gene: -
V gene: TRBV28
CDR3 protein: CASSTTVDLGEQFF
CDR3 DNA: TGTGCCAGCAGTACCACGGTCGACCTGGGTGAGCAGTTCTTC

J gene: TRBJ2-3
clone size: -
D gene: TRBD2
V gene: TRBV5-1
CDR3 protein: CASSFSGSKDTQYF
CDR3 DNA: TGCGCCAGCAGCTTTAGCGGGAGTAAAGATACGCAGTATTTT

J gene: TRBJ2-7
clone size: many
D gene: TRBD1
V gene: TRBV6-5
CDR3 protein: CASSPTGVSYEQYF
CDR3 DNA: TGTGCCAGCAGTCCGACAGGGGTCTCCTACGAGCAGTACTTC

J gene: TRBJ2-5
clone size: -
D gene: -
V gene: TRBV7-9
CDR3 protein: CASSLSSLRGETQYF
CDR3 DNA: TGTGCCAGCAGCTTATCTTCCCTTCGGGGAGAGACCCAGTACTTC

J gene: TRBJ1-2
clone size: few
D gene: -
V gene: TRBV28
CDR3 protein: CASTLTAYGGYTF
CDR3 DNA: TGTGCCAGCACCCTGACAGCCTATGGTGGCTACACCTTC